Listed below are T cell receptor beta chains from one sample, sequenced in a study of blood T cell repertoires in COVID-19. Generated by immunoSEQ multiplex PCR, the TCRdb table keeps only in-frame clones and is missing some. This sample carries 150,000 to 200,000 clones, roughly nine tenths of them seen once, and the ten largest clones take almost 1%. What was sequenced was peripheral blood. Receptors were obtained from a young man with acute or convalescent COVID-19. CDR3s include the opening cysteine and the closing phenylalanine or tryptophan. Each record gives: V gene, D gene, J gene, clone size, CDR3 DNA, CDR3 protein. D genes are given only for firm matches. Clone size appears in some rows only: once, few, many, or a class for an expanded clone.

TRBV7-8,.,TRBJ1-2,.,TGTGCCAGCGGTAGAGACGGGATTAACTATGGCTACACCTTC,CASGRDGINYGYTF
TRBV24-1,TRBD2,TRBJ2-3,.,TGTGCCACCAGCGAAGGAGCGGGGGGGCCCAATACGCAGTATTTT,CATSEGAGGPNTQYF
TRBV2,.,TRBJ2-3,.,TGTGCCAGCAGTGAAGCGCTTCGGGGGTTGCAGCAGTATTTT,CASSEALRGLQQYF
TRBV19,.,TRBJ1-5,.,TGTGCCAGTACGAGGGTAGAGAGCAATCAGCCCCAGCATTTT,CASTRVESNQPQHF
TRBV6-5,TRBD1,TRBJ1-6,once,TGTGCCAGCAGCCGCGGGACAGCAAATAATTCACCCCTCCACTTT,CASSRGTANNSPLHF
TRBV9,TRBD2,TRBJ2-1,.,TGTGCCAGCAGCGTAGTAGCGGGGGGCCGCAATGAGCAGTTCTTC,CASSVVAGGRNEQFF
TRBV5-6,.,TRBJ2-5,.,TGTGCCAGCAGCTTGCCGTACCAAGAGACCCAGTACTTC,CASSLPYQETQYF
TRBV5-1,TRBD2,TRBJ2-3,.,TGCGCCAGCAGCCCTGTCGGGGGGGCTTCCACAGATACGCAGTATTTT,CASSPVGGASTDTQYF
TRBV30,.,TRBJ2-1,.,TGTGCCTGGAGTGTACTGAGGGGCCTAGCGCTTTCCTACAATGAGCAGTTCTTC,CAWSVLRGLALSYNEQFF
TRBV9,TRBD2,TRBJ2-3,.,TGTGCCAGCAGCGCTAGCGGGGGGGGTGCTAGCACAGATACGCAGTATTTT,CASSASGGGASTDTQYF
TRBV5-1,TRBD2,TRBJ2-1,.,TGCGCCAGCAGCTTGGGCGGCGGGGGGTCTAATGAGCAGTTCTTC,CASSLGGGGSNEQFF
TRBV19,.,TRBJ1-2,.,TGTGCCAGTATTCCGGCGGGAGGGAGCTATGGCTACACCTTC,CASIPAGGSYGYTF
TRBV3-1/TRBV3-2,.,TRBJ2-3,.,TGTGCCAGCAGCCCCCCCCCGACCCTAGGCCCCACAGATACGCAGTATTTT,CASSPPPTLGPTDTQYF
TRBV21-1,.,TRBJ1-2,.,TGTGCCAGCAACATCGGACAGGGCTTCGGGGGCTACACCTTC,CASNIGQGFGGYTF
TRBV4-1,TRBD2,TRBJ2-5,.,TGCGCCAGCAGCCACAATAGCGGGGGGGCCGTCGGGACCCAGTACTTC,CASSHNSGGAVGTQYF
TRBV11-1,.,TRBJ2-7,.,TGTGCCAGCAGCTCCTACGATTCCTACGAGCAGTACTTC,CASSSYDSYEQYF
TRBV7-9,TRBD1,TRBJ1-2,.,TGTGCCAGCTGGGCCTTCCCAGGGGGCAACTATGGCTACACCTTC,CASWAFPGGNYGYTF
TRBV5-1,TRBD1,TRBJ2-3,few,TGCGCCAGCAGCCCGGGACAGTTCACAGATACGCAGTATTTT,CASSPGQFTDTQYF
TRBV30,.,TRBJ2-5,.,TGTGCCTGGAGTCGAGGCGGGGACCAAGAGACCCAGTACTTC,CAWSRGGDQETQYF
TRBV7-3,.,TRBJ2-2,.,TGTGCCAGCAGCTTCGGAGGGGGCGGCACCGGGGAGCTGTTTTTT,CASSFGGGGTGELFF
TRBV4-1,.,TRBJ2-1,.,TGCGCCAGCAGCCAAGTCCTCGCCGTACATGATTACAATGAGCAGTTCTTC,CASSQVLAVHDYNEQFF
TRBV4-1,TRBD1,TRBJ2-2,.,TGCGCCAGCAGCCAACCACCTCGGACAGGGTGGACCGGGGAGCTGTTTTTT,CASSQPPRTGWTGELFF
TRBV27,.,TRBJ1-2,.,TGTGCCAGCAGCCCCGGACAGAACTATGGCTACACCTTC,CASSPGQNYGYTF
TRBV3-1/TRBV3-2,.,TRBJ2-5,.,TGTGCCAGCAGCCAAGGACAGGTCCAAGAGACCCAGTACTTC,CASSQGQVQETQYF
TRBV30,.,TRBJ2-2,.,TGTGCCTGGAGGCCGCAGAGGTTCGGGGAGCTGTTTTTT,CAWRPQRFGELFF
TRBV19,TRBD1,TRBJ1-1,.,TGTGCCAGTAGACCCGGGACAGGGGCCCTTAAGAACACTGAAGCTTTCTTT,CASRPGTGALKNTEAFF
TRBV19,TRBD1,TRBJ1-6,.,TGTGCCAGTAGTCGCGACAGGGGGCAGGATTCACCCCTCCACTTT,CASSRDRGQDSPLHF
TRBV2,TRBD1,TRBJ1-5,.,TGTGCCAGCAGCGGACAGGGCGGTGTGAATCAGCCCCAGCATTTT,CASSGQGGVNQPQHF
TRBV7-2,TRBD2,TRBJ2-3,.,TGTGCCAGCAGCTTAATGGGACTAGCCTCGGCGCAGTATTTT,CASSLMGLASAQYF
TRBV24-1,TRBD1,TRBJ2-1,.,TGTGCCACCAGGTCCGGGACAGGGAAAAATGAGCAGTTCTTC,CATRSGTGKNEQFF
TRBV19,TRBD2,TRBJ2-1,.,TGTGCCAGTAGTATCCTAGCGGGGGGGGACAATGAGCAGTTCTTC,CASSILAGGDNEQFF
TRBV6-5,.,TRBJ2-3,.,TGTGCCAGCAGTTTCTCTAGCATTACAGATACGCAGTATTTT,CASSFSSITDTQYF
TRBV11-2,.,TRBJ1-1,.,TGTGCCAGCAGCTTATTTCGGGAAGGTGAAGCTTTCTTT,CASSLFREGEAFF
TRBV5-8,.,TRBJ1-5,.,TGTGCCAGCAGCCCTTACAATCAGCCCCAGCATTTT,CASSPYNQPQHF
TRBV10-1,TRBD1,TRBJ1-5,.,TGCGCCAGCAGCCGGGACAGTAATCAGCCCCAGCATTTT,CASSRDSNQPQHF
TRBV19,.,TRBJ2-2,.,TGTGCCAGTAGTACGACAGGAGACGCCGGGGAGCTGTTTTTT,CASSTTGDAGELFF
TRBV27,TRBD1,TRBJ1-4,.,TGTGCCAGCAGCCGACAGGGACCTAATGAAAAACTGTTTTTT,CASSRQGPNEKLFF
TRBV6-6,TRBD1,TRBJ1-2,.,TGTGCCAGCAGCCCAACAGGGGGCGAAGGTGGCTACACCTTC,CASSPTGGEGGYTF
TRBV3-1/TRBV3-2,TRBD1,TRBJ2-1,.,TGTGCCAGCAGTCGCACAGGGGGCCCTTACAATGAGCAGTTCTTC,CASSRTGGPYNEQFF
TRBV3-1/TRBV3-2,TRBD1,TRBJ1-2,.,TGTGCCAGCAGCCCACCCGGACAGGGCGGCGGCTACACCTTC,CASSPPGQGGGYTF
TRBV4-2,TRBD2,TRBJ2-3,.,TGTGCCAGCAGCCAAAGACCCGGGACTAGCGGGCAAACAGATACGCAGTATTTT,CASSQRPGTSGQTDTQYF
TRBV7-3,.,TRBJ2-2,.,TGTGCCAGCAGCTCGCAGACCGGGGAGCTGTTTTTT,CASSSQTGELFF
TRBV6-4,TRBD1,TRBJ2-1,.,TGTGCCAGCAGCCGACAGGGGGGGGAGTACAATGAGCAGTTCTTC,CASSRQGGEYNEQFF
TRBV27,TRBD1,TRBJ1-2,.,TGTGCCAGCGGGGGGGACAGGGTAAATGGCTACACCTTC,CASGGDRVNGYTF
TRBV11-2,TRBD1,TRBJ1-5,few,TGTGCCAGCAGCTTAGCCGGACAGGGGGCTCAGCCCCAGCATTTT,CASSLAGQGAQPQHF